Reported below is one TCR beta chain. Original analysis: Reference gene primer amplification in the assay estimated nucleated cell counts. TCRdb keeps only in-frame clones here, not all; method: immunoSEQ multiplex PCR. V and J calls and clone size are given by that table; D and trimming were obtained from the DNA. This sample carries roughly 64,000 clones, over 65% of them seen once, and the ten largest clones take more than 13%. This entry comes from a study of blood T cell repertoires in COVID-19. Study as a whole: Samples representing acute and convalescent COVID-19 were sourced from the United States, Italy and Spain. The analysed material was cDNA or gDNA that came from T cells, B-cell-depleted T cells, or PBMCs.

While infection was still active, Seattle patients were enrolled and then followed longitudinally. The CDR3 sequence is 15 residues long. V was clipped by 3 bases and J by 4 bases; unmatched bases: 5. Germline loops: CDR1 SGHRS, CDR2 YFSETQ. The sample consisted of peripheral blood. This chain connects TRBV5-1 to TRBJ2-7, with 12 positions matching TRBD2. This TCR was recovered from a man in his 60s with COVID-19, enrolled during active disease. CDR3 region: CASSYRLAGVYEQYF. In DNA form, the CDR3 reads TGCGCCAGCAGCTACCGACTAGCGGGAGTGTACGAGCAGTACTTC.